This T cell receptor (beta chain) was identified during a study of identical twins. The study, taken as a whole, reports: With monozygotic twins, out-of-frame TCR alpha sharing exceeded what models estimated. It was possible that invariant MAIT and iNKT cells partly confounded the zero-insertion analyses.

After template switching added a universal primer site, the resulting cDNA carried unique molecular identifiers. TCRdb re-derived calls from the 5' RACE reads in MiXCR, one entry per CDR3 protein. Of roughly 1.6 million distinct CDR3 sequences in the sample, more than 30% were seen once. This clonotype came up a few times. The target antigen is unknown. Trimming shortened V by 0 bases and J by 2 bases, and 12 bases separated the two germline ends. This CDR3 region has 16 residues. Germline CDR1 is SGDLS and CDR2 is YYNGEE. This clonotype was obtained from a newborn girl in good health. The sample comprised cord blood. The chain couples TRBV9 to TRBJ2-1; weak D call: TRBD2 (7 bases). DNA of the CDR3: TGTGCCAGCAGCGTAGAAGGCGGGGGCACCTACAATGAGCAGTTCTTC. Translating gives CASSVEGGGTYNEQFF. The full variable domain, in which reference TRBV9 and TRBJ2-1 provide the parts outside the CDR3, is DSGVTQTPKHLITATGQRVTLRCSPRSGDLSVYWYQQSLDQGLQFLIQYYNGEERAKGNILERFSAQQFPDLHSELNLSSLELGDSALYFCASSVEGGGTYNEQFFGPGTRLTVL.